The 3 T cell receptor beta chains below all came from one sample that was sequenced in a study of control samples from healthy donors and cancer patients. Profiling relied on immunoSEQ multiplex PCR, and the TCRdb table lists in-frame clones only, not all of them. This table holds 120,000 or so clones, roughly 87% found once. Sequencing was carried out using blood. Every receptor here comes from a man between 35 and 55 years old in good health.

The J gene is TRBJ1-2, the V gene TRBV4-2; possibly TRBD1 for D (5 bases). The CDR3 is made up of 15 amino acids. Germline loops: CDR1 LGHNA, CDR2 YNFKEQ. V shed 0 bases and J shed 2 bases, with 10 bases lying between them. The CDR3 protein is CASSQEGTANYGYTF. CDR3 nucleotide sequence: TGTGCCAGCAGCCAAGAGGGGACCGCGAACTATGGCTACACCTTC.

CDR3 coding DNA: TGTGCCAGCAGCTTCGGCAGGGCTGGGGAGACCCAGTACTTC. As protein: CASSFGRAGETQYF. This sequence joins TRBV7-2 and TRBJ2-5; tentatively, D is TRBD1 (5 bases). The CDR3 is 14 amino acids. V lost 3 bases and J lost 5, with 13 bases in between. Germline-derived CDR1 and CDR2 are SGHTA and FQGNSA.

The V and J genes are TRBV5-6 and TRBJ1-1, with 8 bases identical to TRBD1. J gave up 0 bases and V 1 base, and 5 bases lay outside the gene matches. Per germline, CDR1 SGHDT and CDR2 YYEEEE. The CDR3 covers 16 residues. CDR3 sequence (DNA): TGTGCCAGCAGCTTGCCTCGGACAGGGATGAACACTGAAGCTTTCTTT. Protein: CASSLPRTGMNTEAFF.